A selection of T cell receptor beta chains follows, all from one sample in a study of cytomegalovirus exposure and HLA in healthy donors. Libraries were prepared by immunoSEQ multiplex PCR; TCRdb keeps only in-frame clonotypes and omits some of them. Here the sample spans roughly 120,000 clones, 80% to 85% being singletons. Sequenced material: PBMCs. The receptor set was obtained from a woman aged 25 to 39 in good health and CMV-seronegative. The CDR3 runs from the conserved cysteine through the conserved F or W. The D gene is left open where the match is weak. Not all rows give a size; the values are once, few, many and, for expanded clones, a class.

CDR3 DNA: TGTGCCAGCAGCTTGACGGTCCTTAATTCACCCCTCCACTTT; CDR3 protein: CASSLTVLNSPLHF; D gene: NA; clone size: NA; V gene: TRBV5-5; J gene: TRBJ1-6
CDR3 DNA: TGTGCCAGCAGCCGAGTCGGACAGTCCTACAATGAGCAGTTCTTC; CDR3 protein: CASSRVGQSYNEQFF; D gene: NA; clone size: few; V gene: TRBV14; J gene: TRBJ2-1
CDR3 DNA: TGTGCCTGGAGACGACAGGTCCTCAACACTGAAGCTTTCTTT; CDR3 protein: CAWRRQVLNTEAFF; D gene: NA; clone size: NA; V gene: TRBV30; J gene: TRBJ1-1
CDR3 DNA: TGTGCCAGCGGAGGGACGATAAGAACCGGGGAGCTGTTTTTT; CDR3 protein: CASGGTIRTGELFF; D gene: NA; clone size: NA; V gene: TRBV7-9; J gene: TRBJ2-2
CDR3 DNA: TGCGCCAGCAATAGAGGTGGACAGGTCGGTGAAGCTTTCTTT; CDR3 protein: CASNRGGQVGEAFF; D gene: TRBD1; clone size: NA; V gene: TRBV5-1; J gene: TRBJ1-1
CDR3 DNA: TGTGCCAGCAGCTTTCAGGGGAGGGTCACTGAAGCTTTCTTT; CDR3 protein: CASSFQGRVTEAFF; D gene: NA; clone size: NA; V gene: TRBV11-2; J gene: TRBJ1-1
CDR3 DNA: TGCGCCAGCAGTGGGGGGACAGGGAACACTGAAGCTTTCTTT; CDR3 protein: CASSGGTGNTEAFF; D gene: TRBD1; clone size: NA; V gene: TRBV10-1; J gene: TRBJ1-1
CDR3 DNA: TGTGCCAGTAGTATAGGGACAGGGAGGATCGTCTACACCTTC; CDR3 protein: CASSIGTGRIVYTF; D gene: TRBD1; clone size: NA; V gene: TRBV19; J gene: TRBJ1-2
CDR3 DNA: TGTGCCAGCAGTATTCAATTTAGGACTGGCCCGAACACCGGGGAGCTGTTTTTT; CDR3 protein: CASSIQFRTGPNTGELFF; D gene: NA; clone size: once; V gene: TRBV27; J gene: TRBJ2-2
CDR3 DNA: TGTGCCAGCAGCTTCGGACAAGCCTACAATGAGCAGTTCTTC; CDR3 protein: CASSFGQAYNEQFF; D gene: NA; clone size: few; V gene: TRBV11-2; J gene: TRBJ2-1
CDR3 DNA: TGTGCCTGGAGCGGTACAGGGAGAAACACCATATATTTT; CDR3 protein: CAWSGTGRNTIYF; D gene: NA; clone size: few; V gene: TRBV30; J gene: TRBJ1-3
CDR3 DNA: TGTGCCAGCAGCCAGGACAGGCAAGAGACCCAGTACTTC; CDR3 protein: CASSQDRQETQYF; D gene: TRBD1; clone size: once; V gene: TRBV7-2; J gene: TRBJ2-5
CDR3 DNA: TGTGCCAGCAGCACCTGGGGGACTTTCAGGGACACTGAAGCTTTCTTT; CDR3 protein: CASSTWGTFRDTEAFF; D gene: NA; clone size: NA; V gene: TRBV5-6; J gene: TRBJ1-1
CDR3 DNA: TGTGCCAGCAGCCAAGGACAGGGGTACACCATATATTTT; CDR3 protein: CASSQGQGYTIYF; D gene: TRBD1; clone size: NA; V gene: TRBV5-4; J gene: TRBJ1-3
CDR3 DNA: TGCGCCAGCAGCCCGACGGGGGGAGGTCAGCCCCAGCATTTT; CDR3 protein: CASSPTGGGQPQHF; D gene: NA; clone size: NA; V gene: TRBV5-1; J gene: TRBJ1-5